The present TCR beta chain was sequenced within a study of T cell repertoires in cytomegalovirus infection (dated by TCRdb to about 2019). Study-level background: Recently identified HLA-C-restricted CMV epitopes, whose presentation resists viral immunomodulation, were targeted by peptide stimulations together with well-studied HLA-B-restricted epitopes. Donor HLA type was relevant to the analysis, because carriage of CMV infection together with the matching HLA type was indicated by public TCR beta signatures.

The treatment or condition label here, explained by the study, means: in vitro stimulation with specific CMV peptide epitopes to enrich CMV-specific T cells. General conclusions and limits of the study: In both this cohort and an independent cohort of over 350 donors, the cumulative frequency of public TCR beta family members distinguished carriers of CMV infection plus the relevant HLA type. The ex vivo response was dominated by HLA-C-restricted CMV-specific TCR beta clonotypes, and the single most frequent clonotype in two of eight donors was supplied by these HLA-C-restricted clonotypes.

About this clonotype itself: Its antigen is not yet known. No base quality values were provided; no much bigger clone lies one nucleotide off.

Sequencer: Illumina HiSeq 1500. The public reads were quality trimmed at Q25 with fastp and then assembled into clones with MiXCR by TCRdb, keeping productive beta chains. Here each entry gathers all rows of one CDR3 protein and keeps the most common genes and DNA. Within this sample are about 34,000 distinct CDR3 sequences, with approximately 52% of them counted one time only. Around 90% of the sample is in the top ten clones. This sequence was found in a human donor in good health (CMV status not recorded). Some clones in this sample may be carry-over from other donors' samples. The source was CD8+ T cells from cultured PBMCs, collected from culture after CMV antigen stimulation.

The nucleotide sequence reads as follows: TGTGCCACTGTTGCCAGGGGCGGGTCCGAAAACATTCAGTACTTC. This yields the protein CATVARGGSENIQYF. The V gene is TRBV6-2 or TRBV6-3 and the J gene is TRBJ2-4, with TRBD1 tentatively as D gene (6 bases match). The germline V gene encodes CDR1 MNHEY and CDR2 SVGEGT. Trimming takes 10 bases from V and 5 bases from J, and the germline ends sit 21 bases apart. The CDR3 runs 15 residues from the cysteine to the phenylalanine. Only the CDR3 part of the read is kept: 45 bases, read in frame from the first base.